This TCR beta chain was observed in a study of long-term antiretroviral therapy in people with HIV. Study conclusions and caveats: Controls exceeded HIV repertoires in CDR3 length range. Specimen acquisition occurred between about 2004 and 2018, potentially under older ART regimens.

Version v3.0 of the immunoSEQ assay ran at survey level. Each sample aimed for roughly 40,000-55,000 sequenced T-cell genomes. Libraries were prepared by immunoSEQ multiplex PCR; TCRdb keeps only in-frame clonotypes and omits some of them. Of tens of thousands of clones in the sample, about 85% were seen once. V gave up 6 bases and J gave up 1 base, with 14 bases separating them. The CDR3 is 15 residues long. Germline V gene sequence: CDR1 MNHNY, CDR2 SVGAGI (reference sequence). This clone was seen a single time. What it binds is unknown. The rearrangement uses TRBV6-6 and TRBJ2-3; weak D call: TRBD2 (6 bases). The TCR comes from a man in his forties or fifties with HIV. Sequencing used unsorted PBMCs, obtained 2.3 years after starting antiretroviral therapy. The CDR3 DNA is TGTGCCAGCAGCCCCTCCGGCGGGGGCACAGATACGCAGTATTTT. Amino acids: CASSPSGGGTDTQYF.